This TCR beta chain stems from a study of pediatric ulcerative colitis. General study points: Blood-rectal clonal overlap within each person was significantly higher in ulcerative colitis patients than controls.

The V and J ends lost 6 bases and 0 bases respectively, with 15 bases between them. CDR3 size: 17 residues. From germline, CDR1 is SGHVS and CDR2 FQNEAQ. Using immunoSEQ multiplex PCR, the repertoire was profiled, and TCRdb retains in-frame clones only, with some absent. Among 30,000 to 45,000 clones listed, approximately 87% were seen once. As regards this clone: Its specificity is unknown.

The chain couples TRBV7-8 to TRBJ1-6; D unresolved. The TCR was taken from a girl between 5 and 17 years old with moderate ulcerative colitis. Source material: blood. CDR3 in amino acids: CASRARTESSYNSPLHF. The CDR3 DNA sequence: TGTGCCAGCAGGGCCCGGACGGAGAGCTCCTATAATTCACCCCTCCACTTT.